This entry describes one T cell receptor beta chain. This may stem from a read error, because a much larger clone lies one nucleotide away. The data were taken from a study of tumor and adjacent non-tumor tissue in lung cancer. The template was RNA from unsorted bulk tissue. This non-tumor lung sample came from over 3 cm beyond the tumor edge. The CDR3 covers 13 residues. Trimming shortened V by 6 bases and J by 8 bases, and 14 bases separated the two germline ends. CDR1 SGHRS and CDR2 YFSETQ come from the germline V gene. Three rounds of nested PCR, following a modified ARM-PCR protocol, produced the TCRbeta library. A single record per CDR3 protein comes from TCRdb applying MiXCR to the multiplex PCR reads. The table lists about 98,000 distinct CDR3 sequences, 75% to 85% of them singletons.

The sequence was obtained from a man aged 60-69 years with small cell lung cancer. Input material: distant non-tumor lung tissue. This chain uses TRBV5-1 with TRBJ1-4; a possible D gene is TRBD1 (5 bases). The CDR3 region has the DNA TGCGCCAGCAACAAGGGACCCTCGGAAAAACTGTTTTTT. Translated: CASNKGPSEKLFF.